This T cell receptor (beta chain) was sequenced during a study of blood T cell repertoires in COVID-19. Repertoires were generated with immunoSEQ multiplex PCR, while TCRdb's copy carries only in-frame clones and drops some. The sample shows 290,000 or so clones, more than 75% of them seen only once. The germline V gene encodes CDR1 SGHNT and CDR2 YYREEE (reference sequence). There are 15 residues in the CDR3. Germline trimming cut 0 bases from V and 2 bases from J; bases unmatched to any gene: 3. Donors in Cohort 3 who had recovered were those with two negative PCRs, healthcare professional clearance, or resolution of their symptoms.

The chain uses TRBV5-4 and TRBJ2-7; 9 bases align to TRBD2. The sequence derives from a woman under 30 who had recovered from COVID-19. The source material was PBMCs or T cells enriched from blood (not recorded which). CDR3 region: CASSLDPSGTYEQYF. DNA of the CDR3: TGTGCCAGCAGCTTGGACCCTAGCGGGACCTACGAGCAGTACTTC.